The 15 T cell receptor beta chains below come from one sample, sequenced in a study. Via MiXCR, TCRdb re-called the 5' RACE reads, giving one row per CDR3 protein. The sample includes some 30,000 distinct CDR3 sequences, roughly 27% of them seen just once. Cells sorted as Tregs were CD4+, CD25+ and CD127-/low. Sequencing was done on a sample of tumor-infiltrating Tregs sorted from the breast tumor. These receptors all come from a female donor with breast cancer.

The CDR3 is CASSLLQARNQPQHF. In DNA form, the CDR3 reads TGTGCCAGCAGTTTACTACAGGCGAGGAATCAGCCCCAGCATTTT. The rearrangement joins TRBV12-3 or TRBV12-4 to TRBJ1-5; tentative D call: TRBD1 (5 bases). Trimming removed 2 bases at V and 4 bases at J, with 12 bases between. This CDR3 has 15 residues.

This clonotype was counted between two and nine times. The chain uses TRBV14 and TRBJ2-1; D ambiguous. With 4 bases removed from V and 2 bases from J, the gap between germline ends came to 9 bases. The length of the CDR3 is 14 residues. Germline CDR1 reads SGHDN; CDR2 reads FVKESK. The CDR3 region has the DNA TGTGCCAGCAGCCCCCGTTCTCCCTACAATGAGCAGTTCTTC. Translating it yields CASSPRSPYNEQFF.

As concerns this clonotype: This clone may be a read error of a much larger clone one base away. Lacking the conserved final phenylalanine or tryptophan, this CDR3 likely reflects a read error. The DNA is left out, because the CDR3 cannot be placed on it with certainty; the CDR3 is given as TCRdb lists it. The rearrangement uses TRBV7-3 and TRBJ2-1; TRBD2 was called by the table and not checked on the DNA. Germline V gene data show CDR1 as SGHTA and CDR2 as FQGTGA. Counting both end residues, the CDR3 totals 13 amino acids. The CDR3 is CASSQTSGRALFL.

A few counts support this clonotype. The chain has TRBV18 and TRBJ2-3; D ambiguous. V was pared by 0 bases and J by 5 bases, with 3 bases between. The CDR3 has 12 residues. The germline V gene encodes CDR1 KGHSH and CDR2 LQKENI. The chain's CDR3 is CASSPPEDTQYF. The CDR3 DNA reads TGTGCCAGCTCACCACCGGAAGATACGCAGTATTTT.

Details on this clonotype: Since a much larger clone is just one base distant, this may be a read error. For the CDR3, the DNA is TGCAGTGCACAGGACTCCCGACAAGGGACCCAGTACTTC. Encoded protein: CSAQDSRQGTQYF. This sequence joins TRBV20-1 and TRBJ2-5, with D possibly called TRBD1 or TRBD2 (5 bases each). The CDR3 contains 13 residues. In germline, CDR1 is DFQATT, CDR2 SNEGSKA (reference sequence).

The sample holds many counts of this clonotype. The genes are TRBV27 and TRBJ2-3; TRBD2 might be the D (6 bases). This CDR3 has 14 residues. From germline, CDR1 is MNHEY and CDR2 SMNVEV (reference sequence). The ends were cut back, 8 bases at V and 3 bases at J, with 15 bases in the middle. In DNA form, the CDR3 reads TGTGCCAGCGGTTGGTTGCGGGATACAGATACGCAGTATTTT. Its translation is CASGWLRDTDTQYF.

The chain joins TRBV20-1 to TRBJ1-1; a weak D match, TRBD1 (6 bases). Germline V gene lookup returns CDR1 DFQATT and CDR2 SNEGSKA (reference sequence). The ends were cut back, 4 bases at V and 4 bases at J, with 16 bases in the middle. This CDR3 comprises 14 residues. CDR3 in DNA: TGCAGTGCTATTGGGGACATTTTACGCACTGAAGCTTTCTTT. As protein: CSAIGDILRTEAFF.

As regards this clonotype: A much more abundant neighbour one base away suggests this may be a read error. The V call is TRBV29-1, the J call TRBJ1-1; D is undetermined. With 6 bases removed from V and 8 bases from J, the gap between germline ends came to 16 bases. The CDR3 consists of 12 residues. CDR1 is SQVTM, CDR2 ANQGSEA, per germline. The CDR3 coding sequence is TGCAGCGTCGTCCCATCAGGACTCGAAGCTTTCTTT. Translated: CSVVPSGLEAFF.

This clonotype was seen a handful of times. The V gene is TRBV7-3, the J gene TRBJ2-3, with TRBD2 identical over 10 bases. Trimming at V came to 5 bases and at J to 5 bases, leaving 4 bases not matched to a gene. The CDR3 loop spans 14 amino acids. Germline V gene data show CDR1 as SGHTA and CDR2 as FQGTGA. CDR3 nucleotides: TGTGCCAGCAGCCCTAGCGGGGGTGGAGATACGCAGTATTTT. Translating gives CASSPSGGGDTQYF.

In its sample, this clonotype was seen many times. This chain joins TRBV6-1 and TRBJ2-1; unclear D gene. The CDR3 consists of 12 residues. Looked up from germline, CDR1 is MNHNS and CDR2 is SASEGT. V lost 2 bases and J 7 bases, leaving 6 bases between the germline ends. In DNA, the CDR3 is TGTGCCAGCAGTGAAACGTGGAATGAGCAGTTCTTC. Translation gives CASSETWNEQFF.

This clonotype was counted only a few times. The chain is built from TRBV2 and TRBJ2-1; the match to TRBD1 covers 9 bases. CDR1 is SNHLY and CDR2 is FYNNEI in the germline V gene. The V segment lost 6 bases and the J segment 3 bases; nucleotides outside the gene matches: 9. This CDR3 is built from 16 residues. This chain's CDR3 is CASRPLTGGVYNEQFF. In DNA, the CDR3 is TGTGCCAGCAGGCCATTGACAGGGGGGGTCTACAATGAGCAGTTCTTC.

With regard to this clonotype: With a much larger clone just one base away, this may be a read error. This sequence joins TRBV5-1 and TRBJ1-4; TRBD1 matches 7 bases. In germline, CDR1 is SGHRS, CDR2 YFSETQ. This CDR3 has 14 amino acids. CDR3 protein: CASSLGQGREELFF. The CDR3 DNA reads as TGCGCCAGCAGCTTGGGACAGGGTCGTGAAGAACTGTTTTTT.

The chain carries TRBV3-1 and TRBJ2-7; 9 bases map to TRBD2. V lost 0 bases and J lost 7; bases outside the gene matches: 13. Germline CDR1 and CDR2: LGHDT and YNNKEL (reference sequence). This CDR3 is 17 amino acids long. The CDR3 loop is CASSQESGAGGPREQYF. CDR3 nucleotide sequence: TGTGCCAGCAGCCAAGAGAGCGGCGCGGGAGGGCCTAGAGAGCAGTACTTC.

This clonotype has a count of ten or more. The chain uses TRBV11-2 and TRBJ2-1; 9 bases agree with TRBD1. This CDR3 has 14 amino acids. V shed 2 bases and J 9 bases; nucleotides not matched to a gene: 5. Germline values: CDR1 SGHAT, CDR2 FQNNGV. The CDR3 coding sequence is TGTGCCAGCAGCTTAACCAGGACAGGGGTTGAGCAGTTCTTC. As protein: CASSLTRTGVEQFF.

This clonotype was observed at least ten times. V and J are TRBV29-1 and TRBJ1-2; no clear D. Per the germline V gene, CDR1 is SQVTM and CDR2 is ANQGSEA. V dropped 4 bases and J dropped 2 bases, with 8 bases sitting between them. The CDR3 sequence is 12 residues long. CDR3: CSVVVSNYGYTF. CDR3 bases: TGCAGCGTTGTAGTCTCGAACTATGGCTACACCTTC. Together with reference TRBV29-1 and TRBJ1-2, the CDR3 gives the full variable domain: SAVISQKPSRDICQRGTSLTIQCQVDSQVTMMFWYRQQPGQSLTLIATANQGSEATYESGFVIDKFPISRPNLTFSTLTVSNMSPEDSSIYLCSVVVSNYGYTFGSGTRLTVV.